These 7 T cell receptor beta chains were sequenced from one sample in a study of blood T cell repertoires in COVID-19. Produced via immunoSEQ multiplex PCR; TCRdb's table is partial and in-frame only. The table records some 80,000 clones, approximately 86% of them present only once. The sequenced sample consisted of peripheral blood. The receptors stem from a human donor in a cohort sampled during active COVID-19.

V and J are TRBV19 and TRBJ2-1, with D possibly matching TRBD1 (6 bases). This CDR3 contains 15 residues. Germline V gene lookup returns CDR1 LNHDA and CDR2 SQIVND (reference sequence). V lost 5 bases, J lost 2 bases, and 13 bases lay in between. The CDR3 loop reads CASSAWQGTYNEQFF. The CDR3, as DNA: TGTGCCAGTAGTGCCTGGCAGGGGACCTACAATGAGCAGTTCTTC.

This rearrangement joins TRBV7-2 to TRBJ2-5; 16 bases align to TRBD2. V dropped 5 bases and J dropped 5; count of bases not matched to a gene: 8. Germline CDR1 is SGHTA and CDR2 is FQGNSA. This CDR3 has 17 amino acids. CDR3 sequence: CASSHGTSGGALETQYF. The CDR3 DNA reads TGTGCCAGCAGCCATGGGACTAGCGGGGGGGCCTTGGAGACCCAGTACTTC.

CDR3 region: CASRVGTSGFYEQYF. For the CDR3, the DNA is TGTGCCAGCAGGGTCGGGACTAGCGGGTTCTACGAGCAGTACTTC. V gene TRBV27 combines with J gene TRBJ2-7; 12 positions match TRBD2. The CDR3 has 15 amino acids. V lost 6 bases, J lost 3 bases, and 6 bases stayed unmatched. Germline CDR1 MNHEY, CDR2 SMNVEV (reference sequence).

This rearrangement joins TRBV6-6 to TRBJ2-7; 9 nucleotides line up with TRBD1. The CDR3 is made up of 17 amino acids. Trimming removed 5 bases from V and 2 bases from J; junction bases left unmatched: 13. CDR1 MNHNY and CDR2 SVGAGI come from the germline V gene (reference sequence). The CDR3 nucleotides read TGTGCCAGCAGTCTACAGGGGGCGTCTCACTCCCCCTACGAGCAGTACTTC. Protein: CASSLQGASHSPYEQYF.

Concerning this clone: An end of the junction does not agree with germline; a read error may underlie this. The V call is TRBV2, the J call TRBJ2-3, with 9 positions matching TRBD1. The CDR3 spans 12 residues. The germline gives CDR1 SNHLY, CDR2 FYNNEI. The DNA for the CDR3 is TGTGCCAGCAGGGGGACAGGGAGCCGATTCCTTTTT. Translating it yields CASRGTGSRFLF.

The CDR3 protein is CAWSGDRANTEAFF. CDR3 sequence (DNA): TGTGCCTGGAGTGGCGACAGGGCGAACACTGAAGCTTTCTTT. The chain couples TRBV30 to TRBJ1-1, with 7 bases that match TRBD1. The V and J ends lost 1 base and 1 base, in that order; junction bases with no gene match: 3. Germline V gene lookup returns CDR1 GTSNPN and CDR2 SVGIG (reference sequence). The CDR3 loop spans 14 amino acids.

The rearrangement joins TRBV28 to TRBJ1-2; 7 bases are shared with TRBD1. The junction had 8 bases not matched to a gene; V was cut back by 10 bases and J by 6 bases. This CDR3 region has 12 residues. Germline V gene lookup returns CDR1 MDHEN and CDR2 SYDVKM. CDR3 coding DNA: TGTGCCATACAGGGGTTGATGGATGGCTACACCTTC. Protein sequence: CAIQGLMDGYTF.